This entry concerns a single T cell receptor beta chain. What it binds is not known. Naive CD4+ T cells were purified with Tregs depleted by CD25. Trimming at V came to 0 bases and at J to 6 bases, leaving 10 bases not matched to a gene. The CDR3 has 17 amino acids. CDR1 and CDR2 (germline): LGHNA, YSLEER. Broader study findings: Tumor-infiltrating Treg TCR alpha and beta sequences overlapped most with tumor naive CD4+ T cells, then blood naive. In terms of TCR gene usage, tumor memory CD4+ T cells clustered together with blood and lymph node memory CD4+ cells, as well as with lymph node naive CD4+ cells.

Semi-nested PCR with Nested Universal Primer A followed constant-region reverse priming of full-length variable regions. One entry per CDR3 protein results from TCRdb running MiXCR on the 5' RACE reads. The profile shows 60,000 to 65,000 distinct CDR3 sequences, around 30% of them singletons. This TCR derives from a female donor with breast cancer. The V call is TRBV4-3, the J call TRBJ2-3; 9 bases agree with TRBD2. Sequenced: tumor-infiltrating naive CD4+ T cells sorted from the breast tumor. Subset given: naive CD4+ T cells, CD4+CD45RA+CD25-. The CDR3, as DNA: TGCGCCAGCAGCCAAGATTCTCATAGCGGGAGCGTTGATACGCAGTATTTT. Translation gives CASSQDSHSGSVDTQYF.